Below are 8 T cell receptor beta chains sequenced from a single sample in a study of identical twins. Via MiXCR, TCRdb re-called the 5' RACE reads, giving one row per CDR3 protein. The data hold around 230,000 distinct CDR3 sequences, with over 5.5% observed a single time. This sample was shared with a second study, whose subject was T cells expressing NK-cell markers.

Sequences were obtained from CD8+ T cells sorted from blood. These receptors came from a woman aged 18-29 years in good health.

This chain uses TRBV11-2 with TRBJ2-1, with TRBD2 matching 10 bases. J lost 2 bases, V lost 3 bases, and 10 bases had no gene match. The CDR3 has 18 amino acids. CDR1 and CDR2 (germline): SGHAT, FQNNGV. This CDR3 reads CASSFSQREGRAYNEQFF. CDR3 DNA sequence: TGTGCCAGCAGCTTCTCACAGCGGGAGGGCAGGGCCTACAATGAGCAGTTCTTC.

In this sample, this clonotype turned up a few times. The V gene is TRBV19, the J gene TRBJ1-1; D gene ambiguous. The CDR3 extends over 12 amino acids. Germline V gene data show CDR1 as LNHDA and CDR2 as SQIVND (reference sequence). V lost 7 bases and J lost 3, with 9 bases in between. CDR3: CASTRGYTEAFF. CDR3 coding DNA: TGTGCCAGTACTAGAGGATACACTGAAGCTTTCTTT.

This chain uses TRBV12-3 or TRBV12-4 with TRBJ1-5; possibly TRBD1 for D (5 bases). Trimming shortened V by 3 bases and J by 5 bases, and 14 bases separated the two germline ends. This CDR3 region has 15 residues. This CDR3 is CASSLGGLTDQPQHF. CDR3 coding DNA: TGTGCCAGCAGTTTGGGGGGGTTGACGGATCAGCCCCAGCATTTT.

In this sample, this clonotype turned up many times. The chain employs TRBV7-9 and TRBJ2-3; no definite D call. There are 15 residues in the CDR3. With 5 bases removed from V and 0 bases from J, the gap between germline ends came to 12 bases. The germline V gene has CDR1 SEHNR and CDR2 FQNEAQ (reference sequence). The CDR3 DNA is TGTGCCAGCAGCCACGAGCATGACAGCACAGATACGCAGTATTTT. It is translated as CASSHEHDSTDTQYF.

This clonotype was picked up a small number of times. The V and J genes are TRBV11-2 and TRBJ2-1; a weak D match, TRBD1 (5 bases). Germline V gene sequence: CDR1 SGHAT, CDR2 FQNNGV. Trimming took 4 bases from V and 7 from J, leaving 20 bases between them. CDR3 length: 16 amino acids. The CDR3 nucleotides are TGTGCCAGCAGCTCCTACGCAGGGTTGGGTGCAAATGAGCAGTTCTTC. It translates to CASSSYAGLGANEQFF.

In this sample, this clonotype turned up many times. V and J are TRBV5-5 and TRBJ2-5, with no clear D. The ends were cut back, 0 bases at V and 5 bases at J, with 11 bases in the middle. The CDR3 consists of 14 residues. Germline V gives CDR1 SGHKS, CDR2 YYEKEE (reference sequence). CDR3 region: CASSLVWGMETQYF. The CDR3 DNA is TGTGCCAGCAGCTTGGTTTGGGGTATGGAGACCCAGTACTTC.

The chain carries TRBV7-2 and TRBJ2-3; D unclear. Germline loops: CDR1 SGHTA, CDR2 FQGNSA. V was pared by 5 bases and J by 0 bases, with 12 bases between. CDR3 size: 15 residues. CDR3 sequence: CASSVPVWSTDTQYF. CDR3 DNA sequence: TGTGCCAGCAGCGTGCCTGTGTGGAGCACAGATACGCAGTATTTT.

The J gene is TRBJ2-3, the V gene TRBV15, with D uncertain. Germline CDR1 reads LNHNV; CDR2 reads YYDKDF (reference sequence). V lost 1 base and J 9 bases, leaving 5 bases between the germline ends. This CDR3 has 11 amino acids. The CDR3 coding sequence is TGTGCCACCAGCAGAGCCCGGACGCAGTATTTT. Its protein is CATSRARTQYF.